This T cell receptor beta chain was documented in a study of shared clonotypes between healthy human individuals. Turning to the study itself: CD4 naive and CD4 memory each took three plates per donor, while CD8 naive took two and CD8 memory one.

A split of CD4+ cells into CD45RA+ naive and CD45RA-negative memory subsets was performed. The V gene's germline CDR1 is SGHDT and CDR2 YYEEEE. The CDR3 extends over 16 amino acids. V was pared by 3 bases and J by 1 base, with 13 bases between. Replicate PCRs for sorted subsets used 200 ng DNA; this equaled around 29,000 T cell genomes. Here immunoSEQ multiplex PCR was the method, and the copy in TCRdb shows in-frame clones only, minus some. This table has 550,000 to 800,000 clones, about 74% appearing once. Specimen: memory CD4+ T cells sorted from blood. Subset reported: CD45RA-negative fraction. V and J are TRBV5-6 and TRBJ2-2; possibly TRBD1 for D (6 bases). The receptor was derived from a woman aged 25-40 years in good health. As DNA, the CDR3 is TGTGCCAGCAGCTCCACGGACAGCTTGAACACCGGGGAGCTGTTTTTT. It codes for CASSSTDSLNTGELFF.